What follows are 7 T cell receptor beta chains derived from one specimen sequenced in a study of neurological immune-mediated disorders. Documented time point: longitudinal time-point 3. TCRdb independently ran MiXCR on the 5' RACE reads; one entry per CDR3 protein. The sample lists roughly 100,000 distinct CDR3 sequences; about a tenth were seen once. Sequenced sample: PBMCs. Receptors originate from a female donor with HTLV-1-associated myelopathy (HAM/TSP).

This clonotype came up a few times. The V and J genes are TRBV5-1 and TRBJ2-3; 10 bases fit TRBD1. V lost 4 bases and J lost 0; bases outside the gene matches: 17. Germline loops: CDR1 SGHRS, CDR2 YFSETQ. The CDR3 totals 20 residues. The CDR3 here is CASSTNRQGANPLSTDTQYF. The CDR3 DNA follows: TGCGCCAGCAGCACTAATAGACAGGGGGCGAACCCACTAAGCACAGATACGCAGTATTTT.

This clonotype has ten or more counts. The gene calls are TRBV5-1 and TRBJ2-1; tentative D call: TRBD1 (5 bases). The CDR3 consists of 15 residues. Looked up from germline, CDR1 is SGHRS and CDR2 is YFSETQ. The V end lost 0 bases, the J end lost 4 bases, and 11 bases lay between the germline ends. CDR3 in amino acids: CASSLAAGQYNEQFF. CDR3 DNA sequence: TGCGCCAGCAGCTTGGCGGCAGGGCAATACAATGAGCAGTTCTTC.

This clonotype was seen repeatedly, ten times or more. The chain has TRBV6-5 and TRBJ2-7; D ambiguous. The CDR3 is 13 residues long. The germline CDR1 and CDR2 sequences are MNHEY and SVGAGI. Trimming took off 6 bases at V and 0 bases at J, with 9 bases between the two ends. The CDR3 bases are TGTGCCAGCAGAAGGTATAGCTCCTACGAGCAGTACTTC. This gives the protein CASRRYSSYEQYF.

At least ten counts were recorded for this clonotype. CDR3 amino acids: CSARGFRGQGGYENQPQHF. The DNA for the CDR3 is TGCAGTGCTAGAGGTTTTCGGGGACAGGGGGGATATGAAAATCAGCCCCAGCATTTT. V and J are TRBV20-1 and TRBJ1-5; 11 nucleotides agree with TRBD1. Germline values: CDR1 DFQATT, CDR2 SNEGSKA (reference sequence). The CDR3 totals 19 residues. V lost 1 base, J lost 4 bases, and 15 bases stayed unmatched.

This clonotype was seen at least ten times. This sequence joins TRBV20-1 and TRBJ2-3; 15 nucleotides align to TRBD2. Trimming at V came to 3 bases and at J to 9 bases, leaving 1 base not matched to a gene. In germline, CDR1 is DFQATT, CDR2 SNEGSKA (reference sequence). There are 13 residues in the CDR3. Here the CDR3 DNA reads TGCAGTGCTAGCGGGACTAGCGGGGGGACGCAGTATTTT. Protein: CSASGTSGGTQYF.

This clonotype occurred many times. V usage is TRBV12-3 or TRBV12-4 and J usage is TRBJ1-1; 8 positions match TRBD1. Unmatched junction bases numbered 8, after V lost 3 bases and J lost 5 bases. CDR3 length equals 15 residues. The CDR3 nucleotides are TGTGCCAGCAGTTTCGGACAGGGCAGGGTTACTGAAGCTTTCTTT. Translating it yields CASSFGQGRVTEAFF.

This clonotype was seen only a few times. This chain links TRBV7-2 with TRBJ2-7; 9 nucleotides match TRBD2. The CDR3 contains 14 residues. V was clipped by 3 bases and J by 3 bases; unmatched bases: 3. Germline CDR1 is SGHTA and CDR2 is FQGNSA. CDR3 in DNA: TGTGCCAGCAGCTTGGGACTAGCAAACTACGAGCAGTACTTC. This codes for CASSLGLANYEQYF.